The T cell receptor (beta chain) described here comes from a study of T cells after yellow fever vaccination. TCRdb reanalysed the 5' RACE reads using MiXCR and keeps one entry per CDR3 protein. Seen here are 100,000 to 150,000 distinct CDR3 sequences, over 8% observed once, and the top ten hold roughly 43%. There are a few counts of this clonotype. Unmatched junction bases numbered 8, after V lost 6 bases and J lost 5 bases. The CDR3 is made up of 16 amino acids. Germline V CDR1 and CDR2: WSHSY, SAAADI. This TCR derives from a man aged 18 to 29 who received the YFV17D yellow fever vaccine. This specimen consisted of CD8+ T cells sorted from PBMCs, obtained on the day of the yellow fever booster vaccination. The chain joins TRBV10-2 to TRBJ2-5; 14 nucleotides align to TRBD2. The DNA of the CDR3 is TGCGCCAGCAGCGTGACTAGCGGGGGGGCCCGGGAGACCCAGTACTTC. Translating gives CASSVTSGGARETQYF.